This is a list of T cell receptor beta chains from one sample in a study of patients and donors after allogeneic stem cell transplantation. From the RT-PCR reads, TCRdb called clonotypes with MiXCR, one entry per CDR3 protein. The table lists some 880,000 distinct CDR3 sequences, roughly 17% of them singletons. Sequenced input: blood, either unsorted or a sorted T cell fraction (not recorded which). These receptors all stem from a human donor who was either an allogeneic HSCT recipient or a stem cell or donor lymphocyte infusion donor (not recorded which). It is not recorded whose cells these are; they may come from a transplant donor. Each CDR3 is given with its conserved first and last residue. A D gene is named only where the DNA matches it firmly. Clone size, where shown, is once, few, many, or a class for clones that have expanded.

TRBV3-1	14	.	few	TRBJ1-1	TGTGCCAGCAGCCTCTACAAGGGAGGCACTGAAGCTTTCTTT	CASSLYKGGTEAFF
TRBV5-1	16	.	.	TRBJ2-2	TGCGCCAGCAGCTTGGACGCTAGCGCGAACACCGGGGAGCTGTTTTTT	CASSLDASANTGELFF
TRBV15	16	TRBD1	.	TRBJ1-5	TGTGCCACCAGCAGAGGATACGACAGGGTGGATCAGCCCCAGCATTTT	CATSRGYDRVDQPQHF
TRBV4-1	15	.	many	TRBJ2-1	TGCGCCAGCAGCCAAGATAGGTCCACCTACAATGAGCAGTTCTTC	CASSQDRSTYNEQFF
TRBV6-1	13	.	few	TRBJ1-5	TGTGCCAGCAGTGACATGGTAAATCAGCCCCAGCATTTT	CASSDMVNQPQHF
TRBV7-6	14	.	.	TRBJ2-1	TGTGCCAGCAGCTTAGAAGGACTTGACAATGAGCAGTTCTTC	CASSLEGLDNEQFF
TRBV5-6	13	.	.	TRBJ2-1	TGTGCCAGCCCCGACCCGACTGGTGAGGTGGAGTTCTTC	CASPDPTGEVEFF
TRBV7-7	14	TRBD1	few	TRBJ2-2	TGTGCCAGCAGCTTAGGGGGGACAGCCGGGGAGCTGTTTTTT	CASSLGGTAGELFF
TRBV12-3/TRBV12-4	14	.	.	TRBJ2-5	TGTGCCAGCAGGCCACAGAATTACCAAGAGACCCAGTACTTC	CASRPQNYQETQYF
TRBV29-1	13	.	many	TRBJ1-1	TGCAGCGTTAGTGGCCTCGGGGGCACTGAAGCTTTCTTT	CSVSGLGGTEAFF
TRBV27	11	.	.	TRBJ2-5	TGTGCCAGCACCCCACAAGAGACCCAGTACTTC	CASTPQETQYF
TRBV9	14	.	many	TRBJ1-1	TGTGCCAGCAGCGTAGGGGGACAGAACACTGAAGCTTTCTTT	CASSVGGQNTEAFF
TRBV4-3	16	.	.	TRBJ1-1	TGCGCCAGCAGCCAAGCGGTCCCCCAGGGGAACACTGAAGCTTTCTTT	CASSQAVPQGNTEAFF
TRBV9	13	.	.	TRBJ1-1	TGTGCCAGCATACAACACCGTAGGACTGAAGCTTTCTTT	CASIQHRRTEAFF
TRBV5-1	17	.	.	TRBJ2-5	TGCGCCAGCCCTTTTAGGGGTCAAGAAGTTTTTAGGGAGACCCAGTACTTC	CASPFRGQEVFRETQYF
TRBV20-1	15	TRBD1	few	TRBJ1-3	TGCAGTGCTAGGGACAGGGGGCGAAGTTTGAACACCATATATTTT	CSARDRGRSLNTIYF